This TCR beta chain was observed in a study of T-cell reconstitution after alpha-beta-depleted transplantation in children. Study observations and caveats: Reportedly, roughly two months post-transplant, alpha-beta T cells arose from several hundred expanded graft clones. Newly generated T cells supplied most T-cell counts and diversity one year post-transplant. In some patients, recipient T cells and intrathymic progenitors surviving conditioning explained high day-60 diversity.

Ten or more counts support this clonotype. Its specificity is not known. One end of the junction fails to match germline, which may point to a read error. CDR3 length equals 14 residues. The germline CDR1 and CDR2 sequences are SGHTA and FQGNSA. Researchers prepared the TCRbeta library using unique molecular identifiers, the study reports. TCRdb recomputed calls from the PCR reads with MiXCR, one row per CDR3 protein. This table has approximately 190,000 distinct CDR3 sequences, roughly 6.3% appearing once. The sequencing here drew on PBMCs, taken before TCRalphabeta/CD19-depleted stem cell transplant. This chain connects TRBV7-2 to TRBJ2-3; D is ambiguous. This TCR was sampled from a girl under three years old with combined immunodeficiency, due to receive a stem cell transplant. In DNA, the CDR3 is TGTGCCAGCAACTTACAATACGGCCCAGATACGCAGTATTTT. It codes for CASNLQYGPDTQYF.